Listed below are T cell receptor beta chains from one sample, sequenced in a study of cytotoxic CD8 clonotypes in ibrutinib-treated CLL. Assay: immunoSEQ multiplex PCR; the TCRdb copy retains only in-frame clones and omits some. This sample has 100,000 or so clones, with approximately 58% found just once. This specimen was PBMCs, taken after 24 months of ibrutinib treatment. These receptors were obtained from a human donor with chronic lymphocytic leukemia. Both conserved end residues are part of each CDR3. D genes are given only for firm matches. Not every row has a clone size; where given, it reads once, few, many or a size class.

j_call,v_call,d_call,clone_size,cdr3_nt,cdr3_aa
TRBJ2-1,TRBV2,-,-,TGTGCCAGCAGTGAAAGGGACCGTGGTGAGCAGTTCTTC,CASSERDRGEQFF
TRBJ1-3,TRBV5-1,-,-,TGCGCCAGCAGTTCACTGGGACCTACGGGGGGAAACACCATATATTTT,CASSSLGPTGGNTIYF
TRBJ2-6,TRBV28,-,-,TGTGCCAGCAGTTCCCCCGGGGTCTCTGGGGCCAACGTCCTGACTTTC,CASSSPGVSGANVLTF
TRBJ2-2,TRBV27,-,few,-,CASSSSDFLYGELFF
TRBJ2-3,TRBV5-1,-,-,TGCGCCAGCAGAAAACCGGCACAGAGGACAGATACGCAGTATTTT,CASRKPAQRTDTQYF
TRBJ2-1,TRBV6-6,TRBD1,-,TGTGCCAGCAGTTACAGGACAGGGGCCAATGAGCAGTTCTTC,CASSYRTGANEQFF
TRBJ1-6,TRBV5-8,TRBD1,many,TGTGCCAGCACTCCGGGACAGTATAATTCACCCCTCCACTTT,CASTPGQYNSPLHF
TRBJ2-7,TRBV5-1,-,-,TGCGCCAGCAGCTTGGGGTCCGGACTGTTAGACGAGCAGTACTTC,CASSLGSGLLDEQYF
TRBJ1-6,TRBV25-1,-,-,TGTGCCAGCGCGGACTGGGGTTCACCCCTCCACTTT,CASADWGSPLHF
TRBJ2-5,TRBV7-6,-,-,TGTGCCAGCGGAGCCGGCCCCGGGACGGCCCAAGAGACCCAGTACTTC,CASGAGPGTAQETQYF
TRBJ1-2,TRBV9,-,few,TGTGCCAGCAGCGCCTCACAGGGCGGGAGCTATGGCTACACCTTC,CASSASQGGSYGYTF